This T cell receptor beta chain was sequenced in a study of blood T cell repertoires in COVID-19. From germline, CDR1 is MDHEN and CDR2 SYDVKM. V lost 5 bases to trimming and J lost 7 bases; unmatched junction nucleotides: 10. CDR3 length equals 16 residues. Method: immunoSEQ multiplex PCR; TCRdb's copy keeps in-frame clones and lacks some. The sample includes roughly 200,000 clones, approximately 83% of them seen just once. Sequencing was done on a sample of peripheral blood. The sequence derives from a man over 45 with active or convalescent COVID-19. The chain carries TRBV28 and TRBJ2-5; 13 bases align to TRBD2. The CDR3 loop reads CASSPQLAGGLVTQYF. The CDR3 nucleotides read TGTGCCAGCAGTCCCCAACTAGCGGGGGGGCTTGTGACCCAGTACTTC.